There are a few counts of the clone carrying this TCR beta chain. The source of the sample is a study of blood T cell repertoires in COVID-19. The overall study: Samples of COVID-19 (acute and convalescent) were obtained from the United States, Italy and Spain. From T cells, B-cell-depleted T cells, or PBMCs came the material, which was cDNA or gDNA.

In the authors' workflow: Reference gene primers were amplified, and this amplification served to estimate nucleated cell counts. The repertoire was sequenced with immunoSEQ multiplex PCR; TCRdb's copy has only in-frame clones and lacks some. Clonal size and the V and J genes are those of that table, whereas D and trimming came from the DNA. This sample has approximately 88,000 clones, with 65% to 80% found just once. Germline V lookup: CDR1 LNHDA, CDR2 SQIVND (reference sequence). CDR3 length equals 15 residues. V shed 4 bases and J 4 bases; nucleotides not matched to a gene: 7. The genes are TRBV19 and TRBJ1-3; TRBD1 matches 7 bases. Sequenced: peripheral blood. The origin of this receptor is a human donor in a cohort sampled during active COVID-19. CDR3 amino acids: CASSTTGSRGNTIYF. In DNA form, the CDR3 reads TGTGCCAGTAGTACGACAGGGAGTCGCGGAAACACCATATATTTT.